This TCR beta chain was captured by sequencing in a study of blood T cell repertoires in COVID-19. Overall study: Acute-phase and convalescent COVID-19 samples originated in the United States, Italy and Spain. Sample material is recorded as cDNA or gDNA derived from T cells, B-cell-depleted T cells, or PBMCs.

Original processing methods: Scientists estimated how many nucleated cells there were by amplifying reference gene primers. Method: immunoSEQ multiplex PCR; TCRdb's copy keeps in-frame clones and lacks some. Clonal size and the V and J genes are those of that table, whereas D and trimming came from the DNA. The sample contains 220,000 or so clones, almost 85% of which appear only once. Per germline, CDR1 SSHAT and CDR2 FNYEAQ (reference sequence). V lost 7 bases to trimming and J lost 0 bases; unmatched junction nucleotides: 7. This CDR3 contains 15 residues. This sequence originates from a woman of 80 years or more with acute or convalescent COVID-19. The rearrangement joins TRBV7-7 to TRBJ1-1; 8 bases line up with TRBD1. The sequenced material came from peripheral blood. The CDR3 bases are TGTGCCAGCAACACGGACAGGGCAGTGAACACTGAAGCTTTCTTT. Its translation is CASNTDRAVNTEAFF.